This T cell receptor beta chain stems from a study of Graves' ophthalmopathy and Graves' hyperthyroidism. Study context: The collection of peripheral blood took place at initial diagnosis, before any treatment. Study outcomes and limitations: Blood samples also showed most expanded thyroid clonotypes exceeding 0.001 frequency.

Ophthalmopathy donors showed moderate-to-severe activity, CAS ≥3, NOSPECS ≥4 and a duration under 3 months. Establishment of the diagnosis relied upon clinical symptoms, serum thyroxine, TRAb, thyroid ultrasound and orbital computed tomography. The CDR3 loop spans 11 amino acids. V lost 3 bases, J lost 6 bases, and 9 bases lay in between. Germline V gene sequence: CDR1 GTSNPN, CDR2 SVGIG (reference sequence). Ten or more counts support this clonotype. The antigen remains undetermined. The authors amplified TCR beta CDR3 regions from RNA transcripts. The first round was an RT-PCR with HTBI primers, and the second round was a multiplex PCR. TCRdb reprocessed the multiplex PCR reads via MiXCR and lists one record per CDR3 protein. The profile covers roughly 400,000 distinct CDR3 sequences, with approximately 20% appearing a single time and more than 1.5% taken by the ten largest.

The source of this sequence is a woman aged 18-29 years with Graves' ophthalmopathy. The V gene is TRBV30, the J gene TRBJ2-7; D unresolved. The sample comprised peripheral blood. The CDR3 loop is CAWRGAFEQYF. The CDR3 DNA reads as TGTGCCTGGAGGGGCGCTTTCGAGCAGTACTTC.